A selection of T cell receptor beta chains follows, all from one sample in a study of blood T cell repertoires in COVID-19. Produced via immunoSEQ multiplex PCR; TCRdb's table is partial and in-frame only. The repertoire holds roughly 250,000 clones, approximately 80% seen once, with about 9.1% in the top ten. The sequenced sample was peripheral blood. Every receptor here comes from a human donor in a cohort sampled during active COVID-19. Both conserved end residues are trimmed from each CDR3. Where a row states a size, it is once, few, many or the class of an expanded clone; other rows omit it.

abundance,j_gene,v_gene,CDR3aa
few,TRBJ2-2,TRBV7-9,ASSLLQGSGELF
once,TRBJ2-5,TRBV25-1,ASSEPGQGKTQY
few,TRBJ1-1,TRBV5-1,ASSGQAGTGGMAF
-,TRBJ2-7,TRBV28,ASSFIGGMGEQY
-,TRBJ2-7,TRBV28,ASSGQVYEQY
-,TRBJ1-6,TRBV10-3,AISESGQGLSNSPLH
-,TRBJ2-7,TRBV5-4,ASSLRRSGTALSYEQY
-,TRBJ2-7,TRBV11-2,ASSSNTGSGYEQY
many,TRBJ2-7,TRBV28,ASSSSWASGYEQY
-,TRBJ1-1,TRBV19,ASRGSGNTEAF
-,TRBJ2-5,TRBV7-2,ASSLATGKGETQY
-,TRBJ2-5,TRBV10-2,ASSESATSGTPRETQY
-,TRBJ1-2,TRBV18,ASSPPTSTGHYGYT
-,TRBJ2-5,TRBV6-1,ASSEGTGSETQY
few,TRBJ2-7,TRBV12-5,ASGTSGAYEQY
-,TRBJ1-6,TRBV5-1,ASSLGLLNNSPLH
-,TRBJ2-7,TRBV6-5,AIRDGLYEQY
-,TRBJ2-7,TRBV2,ATGRTGDEQY
few,TRBJ2-3,TRBV19,ASSRQGDTQY
once,TRBJ1-6,TRBV4-3,ASSQDKNSYNSPLH
-,TRBJ2-5,TRBV7-2,ASSTRWGVYETQY
-,TRBJ1-3,TRBV19,ASTQTAASGNTIY
-,TRBJ2-3,TRBV4-1,ASRRTGQDTQY
once,TRBJ2-7,TRBV28,ASSLWTSGSYEQY
-,TRBJ2-7,TRBV27,ASSFSGLDEQY
-,TRBJ1-6,TRBV7-9,ASSRTGTGVSYNSPLH
-,TRBJ2-5,TRBV3-1/TRBV3-2,ASRSQETQY
-,TRBJ2-7,TRBV7-2,ASSPFFSAAGMEQY
-,TRBJ1-3,TRBV18,ASSPDRVTGNTIY
-,TRBJ1-2,TRBV6-6,ASRLDGGYGYT
-,TRBJ2-7,TRBV9,ASSVANGDYEQY
-,TRBJ2-3,TRBV30,ACPLRGSKTSTDTQY
-,TRBJ1-1,TRBV15,ATSAGSGGYTEAF
once,TRBJ2-1,TRBV19,ASSIGTSGGFYNEQF
few,TRBJ1-5,TRBV24-1,ATSDVDRGLGQPQH
-,TRBJ2-1,TRBV5-4,ASSRGLAGGWNEQF
-,TRBJ2-5,TRBV5-1,ASSFGQGWEETQY
-,TRBJ1-1,TRBV6-1,ASSDAGDRTEAF
-,TRBJ2-6,TRBV10-3,ATGTGVSGANVLT
-,TRBJ2-1,TRBV2,ASKTTRTVYNEQF
few,TRBJ2-3,TRBV18,ASSLSGKIDTQY
-,TRBJ2-3,TRBV28,ASKPGGTSTDTQY
-,TRBJ1-2,TRBV18,ASSRQDRVEYGYT
medium-sized,TRBJ2-2,TRBV27,ASSFAGLTGELF
-,TRBJ2-2,TRBV6-6,ASRPPREGRTGELF
-,TRBJ2-7,TRBV28,ASRSPPGAGSHEQY
-,TRBJ2-2,TRBV11-2,ASSQRRGGNTGELF
-,TRBJ2-1,TRBV3-1/TRBV3-2,ASSHPEGRTSYNEQF
-,TRBJ1-3,TRBV18,ASSPGRVGNTIY
-,TRBJ1-3,TRBV9,ASSVMDEGSGNTIY
-,TRBJ2-1,TRBV19,ASIAGGGRYDEQF
-,TRBJ2-7,TRBV6-5,ASGGRGREQY
few,TRBJ1-4,TRBV6-1,ASSDGGSGEKLF
-,TRBJ2-4,TRBV5-1,ASSEYRGVAKNIQY
-,TRBJ2-7,TRBV9,ASSAGGSWDYEQY